These T cell receptor beta chains were read from a single sample in a study of blood T cells in healthy people across ages. From the 5' RACE reads, TCRdb called clonotypes with MiXCR, one entry per CDR3 protein. The sample includes roughly 730,000 distinct CDR3 sequences, roughly three fifths of them seen just once. The sequenced material came from blood. Receptor source: a man in his forties or fifties in good health. Both conserved end residues are part of each CDR3. The order of the fields is D gene, CDR3 length, J gene, V gene, clone size, CDR3 DNA, CDR3 protein. A D gene is named only where the DNA matches it firmly. Expanded clones are given a class, and other clones once, few, many or no size at all.

>-|14|TRBJ1-1|TRBV5-5|-
TGTGCCAGCAGCGTGAGGGCCTTGAACACTGAAGCTTTCTTT
CASSVRALNTEAFF
>TRBD1|16|TRBJ2-3|TRBV10-3|-
TGTGCCATCAGTGTTTTTGGGACAGGGGGCACAGATACGCAGTATTTT
CAISVFGTGGTDTQYF
>-|13|TRBJ2-5|TRBV29-1|-
TGCAGCGTTGAACGGACGCCGAGAGAGACCCAGTACTTC
CSVERTPRETQYF
>TRBD1|15|TRBJ2-7|TRBV9|few
TGTGCCAGCAGCGCAGTGACAGGGGGCCTGGACGAGCAGTACTTC
CASSAVTGGLDEQYF
>TRBD1|14|TRBJ2-5|TRBV5-1|once
TGCGCCAGCAGCGTGCGGACAGGGCGGAATGAGCAGTACTTC
CASSVRTGRNEQYF
>TRBD1|14|TRBJ1-1|TRBV12-3/TRBV12-4|-
TGTGCCAGCAGGCGTTCGACAGGGGGAACTGAAGCTTTCTTT
CASRRSTGGTEAFF
>-|14|TRBJ2-3|TRBV7-2|few
TGTGCCAGCAGCAACGACCAGGGAACAGATACGCAGTATTTT
CASSNDQGTDTQYF
>-|11|TRBJ1-2|TRBV12-3/TRBV12-4|few
TGTGCCAGCTCGAGGGGCGTAGGCTACACCTTC
CASSRGVGYTF
>TRBD1|13|TRBJ2-2|TRBV4-2|-
TGTGCCAGCAGCACCGGACAGGGATCGGAGCTGTTTTTT
CASSTGQGSELFF
>TRBD1|16|TRBJ2-4|TRBV4-2|-
TGTGCCAGCAGCCAAGGGGGCTACAGGGGCCGGGACATTCAGTACTTC
CASSQGGYRGRDIQYF
>-|15|TRBJ2-7|TRBV6-5|few
TGTGCCAGCAGTTACGGGACACCCGATTCCTACGAGCAGTACTTC
CASSYGTPDSYEQYF
>-|15|TRBJ2-5|TRBV6-5|-
TGTGCCAGCAGTGATGAACAGGACAGACAAGAGACCCAGTACTTC
CASSDEQDRQETQYF